Following are 9 T cell receptor beta chains from one sample sequenced in a study of OX40 agonist ivuxolimab in advanced cancers. Receptor libraries were prepared by the immunoSEQ multiplex PCR assay. In TCRdb, the immuneACCESS table is reduced to in-frame sequences with V and J assigned. These tables do not hold every clone; where another copy was compared, an unresolved V gene accounts for under half, and the others remain unexplained. Present in this sample are 76,000 or so clones, about 82% of which were seen just once. Approximately 0.57% of the sample belongs to the ten largest clones. Specimen: CD4+ or CD8+ T cells sorted from blood, collected in a trial of the OX40 agonist ivuxolimab. The receptors stem from an adult with an advanced solid tumor such as melanoma, head and neck, liver or kidney cancer.

This clone was detected a few times. The chain combines TRBV4-1 with TRBJ1-4, with D uncertain. Trimming cost V 2 bases and J 5 bases, with 0 bases left between them. The CDR3 contains 11 residues. Germline assignment: CDR1 MGHRA and CDR2 YSYEKL. The CDR3 DNA is TGCGCCAGCAGCCAAAATGAAAAACTGTTTTTT. Translation: CASSQNEKLFF.

The CDR3 nucleotides are TGTGCCAGCAGCTCGGCCGGGACAGCCTATAATTCACCCCTCCACTTT. It yields the protein CASSSAGTAYNSPLHF. The V call is TRBV5-6, the J call TRBJ1-6; 7 bases are shared with TRBD1. Germline V gene data show CDR1 as SGHDT and CDR2 as YYEEEE. The CDR3 runs 16 residues. The trim removed 3 bases at V and 2 bases at J, leaving 5 bases unmatched.

This sequence joins TRBV19 and TRBJ2-1; 12 nucleotides line up with TRBD2. J gave up 9 bases and V 4 bases, and 10 bases lay outside the gene matches. The CDR3 runs to 16 residues. CDR1 is LNHDA and CDR2 is SQIVND in the germline V gene (reference sequence). The CDR3 sequence is CASSTSSGGAWSEQFF. In DNA form, the CDR3 reads TGTGCCAGTAGTACTTCTAGCGGGGGGGCCTGGAGTGAGCAGTTCTTC.

The chain employs TRBV18 and TRBJ2-7, with TRBD1 identical over 9 bases. Germline V gene lookup returns CDR1 KGHSH and CDR2 LQKENI. Trimming took 3 bases from V and 5 from J; bases not matched to a gene: 8. The CDR3 runs to 15 residues. The CDR3 region is CASSPGTGGFHEQYF. The CDR3 nucleotides are TGTGCCAGCTCACCCGGTACAGGGGGCTTCCACGAGCAGTACTTC.

This clone was seen only a few times. V and J are TRBV4-2 and TRBJ1-6; a weak D match, TRBD1 (6 bases). Germline V lookup: CDR1 LGHNA, CDR2 YNFKEQ. This CDR3 comprises 17 residues. V lost 2 bases, J lost 7 bases, and 18 bases lay in between. Written as DNA, the CDR3 is TGTGCCAGCAGCCAAACAGGGTTACTTTGGGGAAATTCACCCCTCCACTTT. It encodes CASSQTGLLWGNSPLHF.

The CDR3 nucleotides read TGTGCCAGCAGATCGGGACAGACAAATTCACCCCTCCACTTT. Encoded protein: CASRSGQTNSPLHF. The rearrangement uses TRBV7-3 and TRBJ1-6, with TRBD1 identical over 7 bases. CDR3 length: 14 amino acids. Germline-derived CDR1 and CDR2 are SGHTA and FQGTGA. V dropped 6 bases and J dropped 7; count of bases not matched to a gene: 6.

This CDR3 is CASSPPAPETTMGTDTQYF. The CDR3 DNA follows: TGTGCCAGCTCACCCCCGGCCCCCGAGACGACCATGGGGACAGATACGCAGTATTTT. J is TRBJ2-3 and V is TRBV18; D ambiguous. The CDR3 runs to 19 residues. The V end lost 3 bases, the J end lost 3 bases, and 25 bases lay between the germline ends. Germline V gene data show CDR1 as KGHSH and CDR2 as LQKENI.

The chain links TRBV5-4 to TRBJ2-1; no reliable D call. The CDR3 runs to 15 residues. V lost 4 bases and J 1 base, leaving 12 bases between the germline ends. Germline V gene data show CDR1 as SGHNT and CDR2 as YYREEE (reference sequence). For the CDR3, the DNA is TGTGCCAGCAGCCCCACGGGCTTTTCCTACAATGAGCAGTTCTTC. Amino acids: CASSPTGFSYNEQFF.

This clone was seen a single time. This chain connects TRBV18 to TRBJ1-2, with 7 positions matching TRBD1. Germline V gives CDR1 KGHSH, CDR2 LQKENI. The CDR3 runs 15 residues. The junction had 8 bases not matched to a gene; V was cut back by 3 bases and J by 4 bases. The CDR3 reads CASSPPGQIFYGYTF. The DNA for the CDR3 is TGTGCCAGCTCACCGCCGGGACAGATATTCTATGGCTACACCTTC.